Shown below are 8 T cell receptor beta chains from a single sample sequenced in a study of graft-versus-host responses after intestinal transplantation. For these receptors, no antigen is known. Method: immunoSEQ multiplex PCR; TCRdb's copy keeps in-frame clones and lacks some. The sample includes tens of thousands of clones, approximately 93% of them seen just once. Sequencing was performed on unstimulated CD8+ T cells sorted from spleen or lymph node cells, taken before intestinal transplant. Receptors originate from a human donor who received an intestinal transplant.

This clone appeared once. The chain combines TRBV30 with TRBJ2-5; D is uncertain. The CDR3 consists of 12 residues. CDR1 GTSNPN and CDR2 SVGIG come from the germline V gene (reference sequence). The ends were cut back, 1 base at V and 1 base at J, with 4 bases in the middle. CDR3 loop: CAWSESQETQYF. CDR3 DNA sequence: TGTGCCTGGAGTGAAAGCCAAGAGACCCAGTACTTC.

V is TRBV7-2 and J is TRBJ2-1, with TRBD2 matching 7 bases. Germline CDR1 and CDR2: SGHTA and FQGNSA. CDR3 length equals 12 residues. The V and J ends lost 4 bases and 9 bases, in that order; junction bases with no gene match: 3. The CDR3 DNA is TGTGCCAGCAGCTCACTAGCGACTGAGCAGTTCTTC. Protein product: CASSSLATEQFF.

DNA of the CDR3: TGTGCCAGCGATGGGGGACTGCCGAATGAAAAACTGTTTTTT. It yields the protein CASDGGLPNEKLFF. This chain joins TRBV6-1 and TRBJ1-4; perhaps TRBD1 as D (5 bases). Germline lookup yields CDR1 MNHNS and CDR2 SASEGT. Trimming stripped 8 bases from V and 5 bases from J, with 15 bases between. This CDR3 spans 14 amino acids.

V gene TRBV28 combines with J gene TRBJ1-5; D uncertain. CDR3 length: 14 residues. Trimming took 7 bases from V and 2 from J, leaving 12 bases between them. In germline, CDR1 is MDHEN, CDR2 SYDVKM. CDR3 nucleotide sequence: TGTGCCAGCACCCCCCCCCGAGGCAATCAGCCCCAGCATTTT. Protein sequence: CASTPPRGNQPQHF.

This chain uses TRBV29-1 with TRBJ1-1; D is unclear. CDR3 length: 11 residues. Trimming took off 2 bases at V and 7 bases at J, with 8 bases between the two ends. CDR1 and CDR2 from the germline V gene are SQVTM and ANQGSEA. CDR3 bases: TGCAGCGTTGAAAGCAGGCTTGAAGCTTTCTTT. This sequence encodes CSVESRLEAFF. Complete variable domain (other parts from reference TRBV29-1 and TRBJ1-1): SAVISQKPSRDICQRGTSLTIQCQVDSQVTMMFWYRQQPGQSLTLIATANQGSEATYESGFVIDKFPISRPNLTFSTLTVSNMSPEDSSIYLCSVESRLEAFFGQGTRLTVV.

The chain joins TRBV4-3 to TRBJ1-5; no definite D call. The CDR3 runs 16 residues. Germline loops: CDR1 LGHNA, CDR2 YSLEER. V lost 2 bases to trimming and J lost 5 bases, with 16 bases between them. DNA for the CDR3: TGCGCCAGCAGCCAATGGGGTAACGAAGCTTATCAGCCCCAGCATTTT. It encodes CASSQWGNEAYQPQHF.

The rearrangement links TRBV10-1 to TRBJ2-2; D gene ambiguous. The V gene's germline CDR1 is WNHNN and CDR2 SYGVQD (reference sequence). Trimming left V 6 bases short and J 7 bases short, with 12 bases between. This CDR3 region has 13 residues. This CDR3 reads CASSLDGIGELFF. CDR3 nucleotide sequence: TGCGCCAGCAGCCTTGATGGGATCGGGGAGCTGTTTTTT.

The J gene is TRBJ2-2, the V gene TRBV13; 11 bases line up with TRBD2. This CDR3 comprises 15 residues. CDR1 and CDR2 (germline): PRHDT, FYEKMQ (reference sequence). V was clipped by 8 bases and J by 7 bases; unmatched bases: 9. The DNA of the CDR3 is TGTGCCAGCCAACTAGCGGGGGCCTGGGGCGGGGAGCTGTTTTTT. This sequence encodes CASQLAGAWGGELFF. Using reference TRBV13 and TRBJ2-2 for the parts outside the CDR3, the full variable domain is AAGVIQSPRHLIKEKRETATLKCYPIPRHDTVYWYQQGPGQDPQFLISFYEKMQSDKGSIPDRFSAQQFSDYHSELNMSSLELGDSALYFCASQLAGAWGGELFFGEGSRLTVL.